The clone carrying this TCR beta chain was recorded a few times. Its antigen is unknown. This sample was taken from a study of regulatory T cells in long-lasting Graves disease. Arm-PCR of CDR3 regions with iRepertoire HTBI primers generated TCR beta libraries. TCRdb reanalysed the multiplex PCR reads using MiXCR and keeps one entry per CDR3 protein. The sample has about 220,000 distinct CDR3 sequences, approximately 18% seen once; the top ten hold 12%. Broader study findings: Patients with persistent Graves' had lower TCR diversity than newly diagnosed patients.

The time point here: newly diagnosed GD, antithyroid drugs for less than 3 months. PBMCs were the source of the RNA used for TCR sequencing. Separately, the same data were catalogued under a study of T cells in Graves' hyperthyroidism and ophthalmopathy. From that report: Diagnosis rested on symptoms, serum thyroxine and TRAb, thyroid ultrasound, and orbital computed tomography.

The TCR comes from a woman aged 25 to 45 with Graves disease. The sample here was peripheral blood mononuclear cells (PBMCs), taken at new diagnosis, from a patient treated with antithyroid drugs.

The CDR3 spells CASSYGSGDSYNEQFF. The CDR3 region has the DNA TGTGCCAGCAGTTACGGCAGCGGAGACTCCTACAATGAGCAGTTCTTC. This sequence joins TRBV6-9 and TRBJ2-1, with D perhaps matching TRBD2 (5 bases). V was clipped by 3 bases and J by 0 bases, with 12 bases between them. In germline, CDR1 is MNHGY, CDR2 SVAAGI. The CDR3 spans 16 residues.